These 17 T cell receptor beta chains came from one sample sequenced in a study of cytomegalovirus exposure and HLA in healthy donors (dated by TCRdb to 2015 to 2018). The receptor library was made with the immunoSEQ multiplex PCR assay. For the multiplex PCR, a mixture combining 60 forward primers for TCR Vbeta segments and 13 reverse primers for TCR Jbeta segments was used. As stored in TCRdb, this immuneACCESS dataset retains in-frame rearrangements with V and J assigned. A fraction of the clones does not appear; measured against another copy, unresolved V genes explain less than half of the discrepancy, and the remainder lacks a known reason. In all, the sample holds about 34,000 clones, and roughly 67% of those were seen once. Jointly, the top ten make up around 10% of the sample. Material for sequencing was PBMCs. These receptors were collected from a middle-aged man in good health and CMV-seropositive.

The chain is built from TRBV6-5 and TRBJ2-2; weak D call: TRBD1 (7 bases). CDR3 length equals 15 residues. V lost 6 bases and J 4 bases, leaving 15 bases between the germline ends. Germline V gene sequence: CDR1 MNHEY, CDR2 SVGAGI. The CDR3 sequence: CASRQDRRGTGELFF. DNA of the CDR3: TGTGCCAGCAGACAGGACAGGCGGGGCACCGGGGAGCTGTTTTTT.

The chain is built from TRBV6-1 and TRBJ2-7, with 10 bases identical to TRBD1. CDR3 size: 16 residues. V lost 4 bases, J lost 5 bases, and 11 bases stayed unmatched. Looked up from germline, CDR1 is MNHNS and CDR2 is SASEGT. The CDR3 region has the DNA TGTGCCAGCAGTGGGGCTCCGGGACAGGGGCGGGACGAGCAGTACTTC. Protein: CASSGAPGQGRDEQYF.

This chain connects TRBV7-3 to TRBJ1-5, with 8 bases matching TRBD1. Trimming cost V 5 bases and J 4 bases; bases outside gene matches: 7. This CDR3 contains 15 residues. Per germline, CDR1 SGHTA and CDR2 FQGTGA. The DNA for the CDR3 is TGTGCCAGCAGCCCCGGGACAGGAGAGAATCAGCCCCAGCATTTT. Encoded protein: CASSPGTGENQPQHF.

This clone was seen a single time. The V gene is TRBV28, the J gene TRBJ1-4; 9 nucleotides agree with TRBD1. The CDR3 totals 15 residues. Germline CDR1 and CDR2: MDHEN and SYDVKM. Trimming removed 6 bases from V and 10 bases from J; junction bases left unmatched: 12. The CDR3 is CASSPNRGLSGKLFF. CDR3 coding DNA: TGTGCCAGCAGCCCCAACAGGGGGCTATCGGGAAAACTGTTTTTT.

The chain uses TRBV10-3 and TRBJ2-1, with 10 bases that match TRBD2. Germline V gene data show CDR1 as ENHRY and CDR2 as SYGVKD. With 6 bases clipped from V and 5 bases from J, the junction kept 13 bases outside the gene matches. The CDR3 spans 17 residues. The CDR3 coding sequence is TGTGCCATCAGATTAGCGGGGGGCCCACCCCGGGACAATGAGCAGTTCTTC. Encoded protein: CAIRLAGGPPRDNEQFF.

The rearrangement joins TRBV7-3 to TRBJ2-7; 7 bases align to TRBD1. CDR1 and CDR2 from the germline V gene are SGHTA and FQGTGA. This CDR3 comprises 19 residues. Unmatched junction bases numbered 19, after V lost 2 bases and J lost 3 bases. CDR3: CASSLSTGAQSLKHYEQYF. The CDR3 region has the DNA TGTGCCAGCAGCTTATCCACAGGGGCCCAATCTCTCAAACACTACGAGCAGTACTTC.

This clone was observed a few times. V gene TRBV5-8 combines with J gene TRBJ2-5; 8 nucleotides align to TRBD1. Germline assignment: CDR1 SGHTS and CDR2 YDEGEE. The CDR3 is made up of 16 amino acids. V dropped 4 bases and J dropped 5; count of bases not matched to a gene: 13. CDR3 loop: CASSILSAGGAETQYF. CDR3 nucleotides: TGTGCCAGCAGCATCCTTTCCGCAGGGGGCGCGGAGACCCAGTACTTC.

The gene calls are TRBV4-1 and TRBJ2-7; a weak D match, TRBD1 (7 bases). V dropped 0 bases and J dropped 4 bases, with 13 bases sitting between them. The CDR3 is made up of 15 amino acids. CDR1 is MGHRA and CDR2 is YSYEKL in the germline V gene. The CDR3 sequence is CASSQDAGQLYEQYF. The CDR3 nucleotides are TGCGCCAGCAGCCAAGACGCGGGACAGCTGTACGAGCAGTACTTC.

The J gene is TRBJ1-4, the V gene TRBV5-1, with 10 positions matching TRBD1. Germline V gives CDR1 SGHRS, CDR2 YFSETQ. The CDR3 is made up of 15 amino acids. The junction had 2 bases not matched to a gene; V was cut back by 0 bases and J by 6 bases. The DNA of the CDR3 is TGCGCCAGCAGCTTGGGGACAGGGGGAGATGAAAAACTGTTTTTT. Its translation: CASSLGTGGDEKLFF.

The chain employs TRBV18 and TRBJ2-3; D may be TRBD1 (8 bases). V lost 3 bases and J 6 bases, leaving 19 bases between the germline ends. CDR1 is KGHSH, CDR2 LQKENI, per germline. The length of the CDR3 is 16 residues. As DNA, the CDR3 is TGTGCCAGCTCACCCGGACAGGGAGGGGTTTTTGATACGCAGTATTTT. Its translation: CASSPGQGGVFDTQYF.

The V and J genes are TRBV20-1 and TRBJ2-5, with D possibly matching TRBD2 (6 bases). The CDR3 runs to 11 residues. Germline values: CDR1 DFQATT, CDR2 SNEGSKA (reference sequence). V lost 7 bases and J 1 base, leaving 7 bases between the germline ends. The CDR3 DNA sequence: TGCAGTGGGGGGGTCCAAGAGACCCAGTACTTC. Translated, it gives CSGGVQETQYF.

The chain joins TRBV28 to TRBJ2-7, with TRBD2 matching over 16 bases. The CDR3 covers 18 residues. V gave up 2 bases and J gave up 3 bases; unmatched junction bases: 7. CDR1 is MDHEN and CDR2 is SYDVKM in the germline V gene. The CDR3 nucleotides are TGTGCCAGCAGTTTAAACCCGGGACTAGCGGGGGGGCTCTACGAGCAGTACTTC. Protein sequence: CASSLNPGLAGGLYEQYF.

This chain joins TRBV21-1 and TRBJ1-1. TRBV21-1 is marked as a pseudogene. The CDR3 length is 12 residues. The CDR3, as DNA: TGTGCCAGCAGCGATGACCGGGGGGGAGCTTTCTTT. Protein: CASSDDRGGAFF.

The CDR3 spells CASGRSTDTQYF. The DNA of the CDR3 is TGCGCCAGCGGGAGAAGCACAGATACGCAGTATTTT. This chain joins TRBV5-1 and TRBJ2-3, with D perhaps TRBD2 (5 bases). With 7 bases removed from V and 0 bases from J, the gap between germline ends came to 6 bases. There are 12 residues in the CDR3. Germline CDR1 and CDR2: SGHRS and YFSETQ.

This chain uses TRBV15 with TRBJ1-2, with a possible D match to TRBD1 (6 bases). Trimming removed 5 bases from V and 5 bases from J, with 15 bases in between. The CDR3 contains 14 residues. Germline V gene sequence: CDR1 LNHNV, CDR2 YYDKDF (reference sequence). CDR3 coding DNA: TGTGCCACCAGCGCGGCGAGGGGGAGTTATGGCTACACCTTC. This codes for CATSAARGSYGYTF.

This clone has just one count. The chain has TRBV15 and TRBJ1-6, with 11 bases identical to TRBD1. Germline V gene sequence: CDR1 LNHNV, CDR2 YYDKDF (reference sequence). The CDR3 runs 17 residues. Germline trimming cut 5 bases from V and 4 bases from J; bases unmatched to any gene: 7. CDR3 sequence (DNA): TGTGCCACCAGCGGACCGGGACAGGGGGTTTATAATTCACCCCTCCACTTT. It is translated as CATSGPGQGVYNSPLHF.

The chain links TRBV5-8 to TRBJ1-5, with TRBD1 matching 9 bases. Germline trimming cut 5 bases from V and 6 bases from J; bases unmatched to any gene: 9. This CDR3 is built from 15 residues. From germline, CDR1 is SGHTS and CDR2 YDEGEE. For the CDR3, the DNA is TGTGCCAGCAGGGACACGGGACAGGGTGTTCAGCCCCAGCATTTT. It yields the protein CASRDTGQGVQPQHF.